Listed below are T cell receptor beta chains from one sample, sequenced in a study of lung T cells in sarcoidosis with Löfgren's syndrome. TCRdb reprocessed the reads via MiXCR and lists one record per CDR3 protein. The sample has about 19,000 distinct CDR3 sequences; roughly 21% are singletons. The sequenced sample was CD4+ T cells from bronchoalveolar lavage. The origin of the receptors is a human donor with sarcoidosis (Löfgren's syndrome or another form), or a control subject (not recorded which). CDR3s include the opening cysteine and the closing phenylalanine or tryptophan. D genes are given only for firm matches.

V,D,J,CDR3
TRBV25-1,TRBD1,TRBJ2-1,CASSESGDRGLGEQSF
TRBV7-2,TRBD2,TRBJ2-7,CASSLGPIAGAYEQYF
TRBV29-1,.,TRBJ1-4,CSIYGLDEKLFF
TRBV5-4,.,TRBJ2-1,CASSLARADEQFF
TRBV7-2,.,TRBJ2-5,CASSPRSGASGLGETQYF
TRBV4-1,TRBD1,TRBJ2-1,CASSLWTGSSYNEQFF
TRBV9,.,TRBJ2-2,CASSPRTDLNTGELFF
TRBV19,.,TRBJ1-1,CASSGDASPEAFF
TRBV6-1,.,TRBJ2-3,CASSSRSLAVSTDTRYF
TRBV2,.,TRBJ1-2,CASSRDLRRGYTF
TRBV28,TRBD1,TRBJ2-1,CASSVPSGQPWINEQFF
TRBV30,.,TRBJ1-1,CAWSVGVRNTEAFF
TRBV6-1,.,TRBJ2-1,CASSEFGGGTRNEQFF
TRBV28,.,TRBJ1-5,CASSLRPRNQPQHF